This TCR beta chain was sequenced for a study of T cell changes during pregnancy in multiple sclerosis. The CDR3 loop spans 11 amino acids. V was shortened by 5 bases and J by 8 bases, with 7 bases between the two germline ends. Germline V gene sequence: CDR1 SNHLY, CDR2 FYNNEI. TCRdb's table, derived via immunoSEQ multiplex PCR, lists solely in-frame clones and lacks some. The top ten clones hold around 1% of a sample with about 24,000 clones, around 90% of them seen once. The sample here was CD4+ T cells from peripheral blood mononuclear cells, taken in the second trimester of pregnancy. V gene TRBV2 combines with J gene TRBJ1-3; D unclear. The TCR comes from a female donor in good health, enrolled as a control in a pregnancy study. For the CDR3, the DNA is TGTGCCAGCAGTCTGTCGGACACCATATATTTT. Its protein is CASSLSDTIYF.